Each of the 10 T cell receptor beta chains below was sequenced from the same sample in a study of beta chain features in type 1 diabetes. The authors reverse transcribed all of the isolated RNA, so sequencing captured expressed TCRB transcripts. Assay used: immunoSEQ multiplex PCR; TCRdb lists only in-frame clones, some missing. The data contain over 120,000 clones, approximately 9.2% of them singletons. Material: central memory CD4+ T cells from blood. These receptors were obtained from a man younger than 35 in good health.

The chain joins TRBV25-1 to TRBJ2-2; D perhaps matches TRBD1 (6 bases). From germline, CDR1 is MGHDK and CDR2 SYGVNS. The length of the CDR3 is 14 residues. V lost 7 bases, J lost 3 bases, and 12 bases lay in between. CDR3 nucleotide sequence: TGTGCCAGCAATTCGGACAGAGACACCGGGGAGCTGTTTTTT. It is translated as CASNSDRDTGELFF.

The CDR3 coding sequence is TGTGCAAGTCGCTTAGCCCCGACAGGGGATAGTGGAAACACCATATATTTT. Its protein product is CASRLAPTGDSGNTIYF. J is TRBJ1-3 and V is TRBV12-2; the table's D call, TRBD1, was not checked against the DNA. TRBV12-2 is shown as a pseudogene. CDR3 length: 17 residues.

The chain links TRBV18 to TRBJ1-2; TRBD1 matches at 9 bases. Germline values: CDR1 KGHSH, CDR2 LQKENI. The CDR3 loop spans 15 amino acids. J gave up 3 bases and V 4 bases, and 6 bases lay outside the gene matches. The CDR3, as DNA: TGTGCCAGCTCACAACCGGGACAGGGCGACTATGGCTACACCTTC. It codes for CASSQPGQGDYGYTF. The full variable domain, rest sourced from reference TRBV18 and TRBJ1-2, is NAGVMQNPRHLVRRRGQEARLRCSPMKGHSHVYWYRQLPEEGLKFMVYLQKENIIDESGMPKERFSAEFPKEGPSILRIQQVVRGDSAAYFCASSQPGQGDYGYTFGSGTRLTVV.

This clone was seen a handful of times. V and J are TRBV5-6 and TRBJ2-2; 7 bases agree with TRBD1. The CDR3 runs 16 residues. Trimming at V came to 1 base and at J to 1 base, leaving 4 bases not matched to a gene. Germline CDR1 SGHDT, CDR2 YYEEEE. CDR3 sequence reads: CASSLIGQENTGELFF. The DNA for the CDR3 is TGTGCCAGCAGCTTGATTGGACAGGAGAACACCGGGGAGCTGTTTTTT. Full variable domain (rest looked up from reference TRBV5-6 and TRBJ2-2): DAGVTQSPTHLIKTRGQQVTLRCSPKSGHDTVSWYQQALGQGPQFIFQYYEEEERQRGNFPDRFSGHQFPNYSSELNVNALLLGDSALYLCASSLIGQENTGELFFGEGSRLTVL.

This clone was recorded a few times. The CDR3 DNA sequence: TGTGCCAGCAGCTTGTATTACGGAGTCTCTGGGGCCAACGTCCTGACTTTC. Translating it yields CASSLYYGVSGANVLTF. This chain connects TRBV5-6 to TRBJ2-6, with no clear D. The germline V gene encodes CDR1 SGHDT and CDR2 YYEEEE. Trimming stripped 1 base from V and 0 bases from J, with 11 bases between. CDR3 length: 17 amino acids.

CDR3 residues: CASSLTPGQEQFF. In DNA form, the CDR3 reads TGCGCCAGCAGCTTAACCCCGGGACAGGAGCAGTTCTTC. The rearrangement links TRBV5-1 to TRBJ2-1; 7 nucleotides line up with TRBD1. J was trimmed by 10 bases and V by 2 bases; bases with no gene match: 6. Germline V gene data show CDR1 as SGHRS and CDR2 as YFSETQ. CDR3 length: 13 residues.

The gene calls are TRBV4-2 and TRBJ2-5; TRBD2 matches at 9 bases. Germline V CDR1 and CDR2: LGHNA, YNFKEQ. With V trimmed by 0 bases and J by 5 bases, 13 bases remained unmatched. This CDR3 is 18 amino acids long. CDR3 sequence reads: CASSQEGPAGGPPETQYF. Here the CDR3 DNA reads TGTGCCAGCAGCCAAGAGGGCCCTGCGGGGGGGCCCCCCGAGACCCAGTACTTC.

The V gene is TRBV7-6, the J gene TRBJ2-5; the D is unclear. The CDR3 is made up of 13 amino acids. Germline V lookup: CDR1 SGHVS, CDR2 FNYEAQ. Trimming took 7 bases from V and 2 from J, leaving 11 bases between them. This chain's CDR3 is CASTPPQQETQYF. CDR3 DNA sequence: TGTGCCAGCACCCCGCCACAGCAAGAGACCCAGTACTTC.

The sample holds a few counts of this clone. The chain links TRBV11-2 to TRBJ2-5, with unresolved D. The V gene lost 1 base and the J gene lost 4 bases, with 7 bases spanning the gap. This CDR3 comprises 13 residues. Germline V gene sequence: CDR1 SGHAT, CDR2 FQNNGV. This CDR3 is CASSLGAAETQYF. The CDR3 nucleotides read TGTGCCAGCAGCTTAGGTGCGGCAGAGACCCAGTACTTC.

A few counts support this clone. The chain is built from TRBV6-6 and TRBJ2-5; 9 bases agree with TRBD2. CDR3 length: 15 residues. Germline CDR1 reads MNHNY; CDR2 reads SVGAGI (reference sequence). V was clipped by 6 bases and J by 4 bases; unmatched bases: 9. In DNA, the CDR3 is TGTGCCAGCAGGAACCGAGCGGGGGGAGGAGAGACCCAGTACTTC. Translation gives CASRNRAGGGETQYF.